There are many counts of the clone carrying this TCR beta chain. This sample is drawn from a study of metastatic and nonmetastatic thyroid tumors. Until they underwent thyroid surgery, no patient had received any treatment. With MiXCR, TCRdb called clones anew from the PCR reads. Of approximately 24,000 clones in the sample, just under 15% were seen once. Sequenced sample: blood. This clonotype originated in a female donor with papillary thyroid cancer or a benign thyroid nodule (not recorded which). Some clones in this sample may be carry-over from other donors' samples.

The CDR3 is CASSQDKAGLNTEAFF. CDR3 coding DNA: TGTGCCAGCAGCCAAGATAAGGCGGGACTGAACACTGAAGCTTTCTTT. This sequence joins TRBV3-1 and TRBJ1-1; tentatively, D is TRBD1 (5 bases). The CDR3 contains 16 residues. V was clipped by 0 bases and J by 0 bases, with 11 bases between them. Germline V CDR1 and CDR2: LGHDT, YNNKEL (reference sequence).